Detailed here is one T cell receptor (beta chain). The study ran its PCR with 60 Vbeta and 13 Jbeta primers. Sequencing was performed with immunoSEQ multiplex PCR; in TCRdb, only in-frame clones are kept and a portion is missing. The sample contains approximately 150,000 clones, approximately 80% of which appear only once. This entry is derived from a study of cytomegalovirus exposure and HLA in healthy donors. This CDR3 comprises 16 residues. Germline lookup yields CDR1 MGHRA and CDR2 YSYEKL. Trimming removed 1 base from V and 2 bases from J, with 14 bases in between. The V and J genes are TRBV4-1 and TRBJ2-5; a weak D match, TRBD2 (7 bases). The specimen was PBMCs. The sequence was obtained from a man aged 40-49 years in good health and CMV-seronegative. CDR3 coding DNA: TGCGCCAGCAGCCAAGTACGAGGGGGGGGACAAGAGACCCAGTACTTC. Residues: CASSQVRGGGQETQYF.